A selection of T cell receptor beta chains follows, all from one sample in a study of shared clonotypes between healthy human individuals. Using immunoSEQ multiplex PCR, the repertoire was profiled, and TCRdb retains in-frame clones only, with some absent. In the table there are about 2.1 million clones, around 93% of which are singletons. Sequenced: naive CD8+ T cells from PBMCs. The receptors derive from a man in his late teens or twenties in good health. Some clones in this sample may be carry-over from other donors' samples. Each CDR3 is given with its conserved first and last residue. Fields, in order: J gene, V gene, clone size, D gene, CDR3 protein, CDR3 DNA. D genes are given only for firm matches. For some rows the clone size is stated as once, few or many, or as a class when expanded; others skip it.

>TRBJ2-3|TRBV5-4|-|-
CASSFYLSVNTDTQYF
TGTGCCAGCAGCTTTTATCTTAGCGTAAACACAGATACGCAGTATTTT
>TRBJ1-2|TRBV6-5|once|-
CASSYSTESYGYTF
TGTGCCAGCAGTTATTCGACAGAGAGCTATGGCTACACCTTC
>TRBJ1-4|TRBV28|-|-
CASREAVSGEKLFF
TGTGCCAGCAGGGAAGCAGTTTCGGGAGAAAAACTGTTTTTT
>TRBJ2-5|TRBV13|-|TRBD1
CASSGDRGRQETQYF
TGTGCCAGCAGCGGAGACAGGGGGCGGCAAGAGACCCAGTACTTC
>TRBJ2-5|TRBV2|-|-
CASSESNWNRESFGETQYF
TGTGCCAGCAGTGAATCTAACTGGAACAGGGAATCGTTTGGAGAGACCCAGTACTTC
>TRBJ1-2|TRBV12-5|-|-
CASGLVGNYGYTF
TGTGCTAGTGGTTTGGTAGGGAACTATGGCTACACCTTC
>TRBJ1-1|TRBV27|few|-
CASSNTRTDVEAFF
TGTGCCAGCAGTAATACTCGGACAGACGTTGAAGCTTTCTTT
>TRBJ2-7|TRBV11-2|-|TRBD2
CASSLVGGSGDEQYF
TGTGCCAGCAGCTTAGTGGGCGGGAGCGGGGACGAGCAGTACTTC
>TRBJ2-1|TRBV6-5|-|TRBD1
CASSYRDRAFNEQFF
TGTGCCAGCAGTTACAGGGACAGGGCCTTCAATGAGCAGTTCTTC
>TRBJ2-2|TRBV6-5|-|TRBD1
CASSYSSGGNTGELFF
TGTGCCAGCAGTTACTCGTCAGGGGGGAACACCGGGGAGCTGTTTTTT
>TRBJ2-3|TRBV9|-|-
CASSAQLRGGGTDTQYF
TGTGCCAGCAGCGCCCAATTAAGGGGAGGAGGCACAGATACGCAGTATTTT
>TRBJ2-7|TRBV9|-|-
CASSVATSGGKNEQYF
TGTGCCAGCAGCGTAGCTACATCGGGCGGCAAAAACGAGCAGTACTTC
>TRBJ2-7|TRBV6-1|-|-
CASSALGTPGSYEQYF
TGTGCCAGCAGTGCCCTCGGGACACCAGGCTCCTACGAGCAGTACTTC
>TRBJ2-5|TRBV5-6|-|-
CASSLATGYQETQYF
TGTGCCAGCAGCCTAGCGACAGGCTACCAAGAGACCCAGTACTTC
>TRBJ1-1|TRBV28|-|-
CASTISQGGTEAFF
TGTGCCAGCACCATATCTCAGGGAGGCACTGAAGCTTTCTTT
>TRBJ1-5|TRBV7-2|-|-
CASNKLSGAQPQHF
TGTGCCAGCAACAAACTGTCAGGGGCTCAGCCCCAGCATTTT
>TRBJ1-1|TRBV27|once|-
CASSLTQVPNTEAFF
TGTGCCAGCAGCCTCACACAGGTTCCAAACACTGAAGCTTTCTTT
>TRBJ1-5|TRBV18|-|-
CASSPGSGWNQPQHF
TGTGCCAGCTCACCTGGGTCAGGGTGGAATCAGCCCCAGCATTTT
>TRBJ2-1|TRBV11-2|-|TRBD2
CASTTRRTSVYNEQFF
TGTGCCAGCACCACCCGTCGGACTAGCGTATACAATGAGCAGTTCTTC
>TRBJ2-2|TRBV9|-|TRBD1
CASSVVTGESTNTGELFF
TGTGCCAGCAGCGTAGTTACAGGGGAGAGTACGAACACCGGGGAGCTGTTTTTT
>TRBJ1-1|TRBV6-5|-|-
CASSHRGGMNTEAFF
TGTGCCAGCAGCCATCGGGGGGGTATGAACACTGAAGCTTTCTTT
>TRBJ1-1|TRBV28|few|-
CASSLFRGNTEAFF
TGTGCCAGCAGTTTATTTCGGGGGAACACTGAAGCTTTCTTT
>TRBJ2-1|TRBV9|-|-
CASSGPESSYNEQFF
TGTGCCAGCAGCGGCCCCGAAAGCTCCTACAATGAGCAGTTCTTC
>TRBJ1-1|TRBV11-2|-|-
CASTDHNMNTEAFF
TGTGCCAGCACCGATCACAACATGAACACTGAAGCTTTCTTT
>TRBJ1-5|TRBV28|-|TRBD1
CASTPGDSENQPQHF
TGTGCCAGCACCCCTGGGGACAGTGAGAATCAGCCCCAGCATTTT
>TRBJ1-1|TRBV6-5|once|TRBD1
CASSQQGADTEAFF
TGTGCCAGCAGCCAACAGGGGGCGGACACTGAAGCTTTCTTT
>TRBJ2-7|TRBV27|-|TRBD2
CASSLGSGWRNEQYF
TGTGCCAGCAGTTTGGGTAGCGGGTGGAGAAACGAGCAGTACTTC
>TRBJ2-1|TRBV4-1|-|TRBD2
CASSQDMAGARYNEQFF
TGCGCCAGCAGCCAAGATATGGCGGGAGCTCGCTACAATGAGCAGTTCTTC
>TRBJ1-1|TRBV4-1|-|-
CASSHPAGEAFF
TGCGCCAGCAGCCACCCAGCGGGGGAAGCTTTCTTT
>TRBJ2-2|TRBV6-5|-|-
CASSYFEATGELFF
TGTGCCAGCAGTTACTTCGAGGCCACCGGGGAGCTGTTTTTT
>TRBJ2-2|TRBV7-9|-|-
CASSSPRRGGELFF
TGTGCCAGCAGCTCGCCCCGACGGGGCGGGGAGCTGTTTTTT
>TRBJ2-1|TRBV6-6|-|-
CASSLGDEQFF
TGTGCCAGCAGTTTGGGCGATGAGCAGTTCTTC
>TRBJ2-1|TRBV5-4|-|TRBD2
CASTNYPSGTNYNEQFF
TGTGCCAGCACCAACTATCCTAGCGGGACTAACTACAATGAGCAGTTCTTC
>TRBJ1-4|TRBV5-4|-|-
CASSYSRTARPATNEKLFF
TGTGCCAGCAGCTATTCTCGGACAGCGAGGCCTGCAACTAATGAAAAACTGTTTTTT
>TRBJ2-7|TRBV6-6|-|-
CASSYLLTPSKYEQYF
TGTGCCAGCAGTTACCTCTTGACTCCTTCGAAGTACGAGCAGTACTTC
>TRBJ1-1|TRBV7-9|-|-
CASSYTGGSGTEAFF
TGTGCCAGCAGCTATACCGGGGGCAGCGGCACTGAAGCTTTCTTT